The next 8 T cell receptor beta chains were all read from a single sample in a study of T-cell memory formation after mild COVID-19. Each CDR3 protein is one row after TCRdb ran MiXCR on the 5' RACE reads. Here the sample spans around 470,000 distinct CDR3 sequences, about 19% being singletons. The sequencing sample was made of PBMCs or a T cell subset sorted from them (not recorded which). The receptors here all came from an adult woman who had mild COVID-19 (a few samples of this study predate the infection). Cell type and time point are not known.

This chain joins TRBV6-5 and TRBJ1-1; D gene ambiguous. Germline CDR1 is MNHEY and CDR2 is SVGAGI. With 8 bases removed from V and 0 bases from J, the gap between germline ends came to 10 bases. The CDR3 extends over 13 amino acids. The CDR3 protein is CASLVLMNTEAFF. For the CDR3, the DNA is TGTGCCAGCCTCGTACTGATGAACACTGAAGCTTTCTTT.

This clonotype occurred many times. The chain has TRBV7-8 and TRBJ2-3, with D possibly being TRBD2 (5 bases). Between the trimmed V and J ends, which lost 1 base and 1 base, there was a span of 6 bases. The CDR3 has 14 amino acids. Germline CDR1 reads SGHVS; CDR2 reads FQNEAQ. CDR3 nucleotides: TGTGCCAGCAGCTTAGACGGGGGCACAGATACGCAGTATTTT. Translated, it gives CASSLDGGTDTQYF.

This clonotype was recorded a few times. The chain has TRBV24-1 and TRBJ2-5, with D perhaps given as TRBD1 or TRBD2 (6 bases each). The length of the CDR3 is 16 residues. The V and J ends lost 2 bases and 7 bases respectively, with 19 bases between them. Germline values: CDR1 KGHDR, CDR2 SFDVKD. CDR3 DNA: TGTGCCACCAGTGATTGGACGACAGGTCGAGCGGGGACCCAGTACTTC. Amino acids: CATSDWTTGRAGTQYF.

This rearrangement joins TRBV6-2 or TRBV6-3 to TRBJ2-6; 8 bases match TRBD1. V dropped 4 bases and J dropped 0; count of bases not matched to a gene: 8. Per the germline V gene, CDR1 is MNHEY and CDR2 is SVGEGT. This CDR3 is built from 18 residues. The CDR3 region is CASSSLGQGSSGANVLTF. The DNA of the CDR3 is TGTGCCAGCAGTTCCCTAGGACAGGGCAGCTCTGGGGCCAACGTCCTGACTTTC.

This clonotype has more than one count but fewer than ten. CDR3 sequence (DNA): TGCGCCAGCAGCTTGGAGCCAGGTATCCCTTCGAAAGAGACCCAGTACTTC. Protein product: CASSLEPGIPSKETQYF. The rearrangement uses TRBV5-1 and TRBJ2-5; D is unresolved. Germline lookup yields CDR1 SGHRS and CDR2 YFSETQ. The CDR3 extends over 17 amino acids. V gave up 0 bases and J gave up 3 bases, with 18 bases separating them.

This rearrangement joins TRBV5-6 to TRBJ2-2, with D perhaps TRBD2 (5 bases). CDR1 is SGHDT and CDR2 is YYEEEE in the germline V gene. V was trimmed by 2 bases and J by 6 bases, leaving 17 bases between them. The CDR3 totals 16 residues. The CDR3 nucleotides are TGTGCCAGCAGCTTTCATTTACAGCGCGGGTCCGGGGAGCTGTTTTTT. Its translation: CASSFHLQRGSGELFF.

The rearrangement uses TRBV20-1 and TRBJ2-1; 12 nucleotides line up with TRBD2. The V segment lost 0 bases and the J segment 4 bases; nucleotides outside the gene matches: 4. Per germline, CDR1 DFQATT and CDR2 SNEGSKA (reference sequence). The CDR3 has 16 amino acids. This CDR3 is CSARDPGTSGYNEQFF. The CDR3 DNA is TGCAGTGCTAGAGATCCCGGGACTAGCGGGTACAATGAGCAGTTCTTC.

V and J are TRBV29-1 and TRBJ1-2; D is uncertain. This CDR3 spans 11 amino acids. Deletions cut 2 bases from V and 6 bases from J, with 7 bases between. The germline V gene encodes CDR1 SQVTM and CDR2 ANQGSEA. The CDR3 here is CSVETLHGYTF. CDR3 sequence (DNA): TGCAGCGTTGAAACTCTCCATGGCTACACCTTC.